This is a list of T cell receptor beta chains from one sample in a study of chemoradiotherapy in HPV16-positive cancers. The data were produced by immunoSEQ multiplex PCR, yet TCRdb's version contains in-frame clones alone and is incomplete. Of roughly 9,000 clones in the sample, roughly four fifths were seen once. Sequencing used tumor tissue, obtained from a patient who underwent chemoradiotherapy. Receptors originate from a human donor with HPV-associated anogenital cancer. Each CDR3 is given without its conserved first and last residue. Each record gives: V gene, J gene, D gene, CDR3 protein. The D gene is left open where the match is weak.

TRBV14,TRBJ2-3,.,ASSQGYGATDTQY
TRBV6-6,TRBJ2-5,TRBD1,ASSRGRGQETQY
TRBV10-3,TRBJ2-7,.,AISEQVGEQY
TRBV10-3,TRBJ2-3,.,AISRDGPPTDTQY
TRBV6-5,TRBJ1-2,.,ASSPTAPNYGYT
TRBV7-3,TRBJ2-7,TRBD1,ASSKDRADEQY
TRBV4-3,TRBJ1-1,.,ASSQDWGRNTEAF
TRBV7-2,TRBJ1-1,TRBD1,ASSSVDRGATEAF
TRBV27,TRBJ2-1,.,ASSPGPTNNEQF
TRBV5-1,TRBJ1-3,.,ASSLSQPGSGNTIY
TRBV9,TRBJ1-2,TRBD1,ASSVQTGGVIRFSYGYT
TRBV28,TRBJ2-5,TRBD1,ASSDYRGLETQY
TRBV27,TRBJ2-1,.,ASSLIDRKSEQF
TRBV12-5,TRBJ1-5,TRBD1,ASGNDRGNQPQH
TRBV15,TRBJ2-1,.,ATSRGDPGGEQF
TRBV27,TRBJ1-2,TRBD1,ASSIGTGVANYGYT
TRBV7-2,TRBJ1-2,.,ASSLSQGWDYGYT
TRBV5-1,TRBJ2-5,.,ASSPGASSQETQY
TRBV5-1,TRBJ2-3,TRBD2,ASMGLAGATDTQY
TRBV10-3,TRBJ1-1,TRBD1,AISTGGATEAF
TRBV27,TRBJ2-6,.,ASSTTGPTSGANVLT
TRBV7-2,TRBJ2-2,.,ASSLSPNWNTGELF
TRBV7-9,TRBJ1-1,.,ASSFLYAGEAF
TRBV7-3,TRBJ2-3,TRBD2,ASSLAGASTDTQY
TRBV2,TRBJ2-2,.,ASSESGTGELF
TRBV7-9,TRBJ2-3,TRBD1,ASGGQGLVAQY
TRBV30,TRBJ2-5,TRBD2,AWTLALAEVETQY
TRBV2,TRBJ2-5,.,ASSDRSRGPEAQY
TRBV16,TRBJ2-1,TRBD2,ASSQSTSGALSSYNEQF
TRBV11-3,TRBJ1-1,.,ASSPPKRGRNTEAF
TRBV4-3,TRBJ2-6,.,ASSQLNSGGGANVLT
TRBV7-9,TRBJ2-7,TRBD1,ASSHRGRDEQY